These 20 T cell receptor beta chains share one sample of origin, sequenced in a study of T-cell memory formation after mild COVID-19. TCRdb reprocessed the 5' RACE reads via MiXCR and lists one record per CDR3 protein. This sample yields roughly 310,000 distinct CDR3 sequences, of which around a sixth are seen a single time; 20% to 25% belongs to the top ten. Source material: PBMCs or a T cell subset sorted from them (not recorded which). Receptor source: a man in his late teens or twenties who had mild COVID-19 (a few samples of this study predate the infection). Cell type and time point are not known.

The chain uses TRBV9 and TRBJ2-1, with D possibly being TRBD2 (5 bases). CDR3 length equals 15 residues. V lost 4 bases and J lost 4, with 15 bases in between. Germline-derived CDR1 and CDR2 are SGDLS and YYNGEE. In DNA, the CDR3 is TGTGCCAGCAGCTTCGACGGAGGAACATACAATGAGCAGTTCTTC. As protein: CASSFDGGTYNEQFF.

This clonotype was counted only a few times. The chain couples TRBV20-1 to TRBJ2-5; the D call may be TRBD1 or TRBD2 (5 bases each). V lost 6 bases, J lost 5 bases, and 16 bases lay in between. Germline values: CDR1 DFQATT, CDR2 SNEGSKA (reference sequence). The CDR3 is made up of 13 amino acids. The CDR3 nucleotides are TGCAGTGCACCTCAGAGGGGTCAGGAGACCCAGTACTTC. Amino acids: CSAPQRGQETQYF.

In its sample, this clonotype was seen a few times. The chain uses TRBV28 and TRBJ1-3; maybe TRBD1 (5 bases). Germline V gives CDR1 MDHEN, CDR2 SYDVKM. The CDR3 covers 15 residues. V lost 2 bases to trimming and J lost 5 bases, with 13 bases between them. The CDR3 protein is CASSLAGPRRNTIYF. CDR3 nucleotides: TGTGCCAGCAGTTTAGCGGGGCCCAGACGAAACACCATATATTTT.

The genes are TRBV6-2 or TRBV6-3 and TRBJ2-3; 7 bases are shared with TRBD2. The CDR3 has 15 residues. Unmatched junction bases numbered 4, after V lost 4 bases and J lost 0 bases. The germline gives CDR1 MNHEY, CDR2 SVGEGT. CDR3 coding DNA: TGTGCCAGCAGTTTTCCAGCGGGGAGCACAGATACGCAGTATTTT. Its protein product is CASSFPAGSTDTQYF.

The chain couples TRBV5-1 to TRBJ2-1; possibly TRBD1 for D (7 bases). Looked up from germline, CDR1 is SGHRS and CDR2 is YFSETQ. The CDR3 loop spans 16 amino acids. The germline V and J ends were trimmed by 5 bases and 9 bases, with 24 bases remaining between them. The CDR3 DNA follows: TGCGCCAGCAGTACTAACCCGGGAGACAGGGTCGTTGAGCAGTTCTTC. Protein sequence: CASSTNPGDRVVEQFF.

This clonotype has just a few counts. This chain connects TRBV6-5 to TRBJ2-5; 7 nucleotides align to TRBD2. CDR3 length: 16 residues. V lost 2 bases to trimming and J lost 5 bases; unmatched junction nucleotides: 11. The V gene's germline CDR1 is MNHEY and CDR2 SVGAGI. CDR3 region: CASSYAGGGALETQYF. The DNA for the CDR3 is TGTGCCAGCAGTTACGCAGGCGGGGGAGCCCTTGAGACCCAGTACTTC.

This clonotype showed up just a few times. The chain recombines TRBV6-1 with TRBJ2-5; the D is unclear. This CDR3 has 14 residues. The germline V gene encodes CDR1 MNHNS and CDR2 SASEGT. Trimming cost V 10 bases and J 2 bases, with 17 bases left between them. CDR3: CATLTLPGQETQYF. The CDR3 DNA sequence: TGTGCCACCCTGACTCTCCCGGGTCAAGAGACCCAGTACTTC.

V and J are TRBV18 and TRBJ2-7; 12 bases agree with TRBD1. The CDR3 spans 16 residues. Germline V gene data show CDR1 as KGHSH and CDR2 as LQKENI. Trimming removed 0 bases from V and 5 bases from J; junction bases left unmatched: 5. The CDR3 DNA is TGTGCCAGCTCACCACCCTTCGGGACAGGGGGCGACGAGCAGTACTTC. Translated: CASSPPFGTGGDEQYF.

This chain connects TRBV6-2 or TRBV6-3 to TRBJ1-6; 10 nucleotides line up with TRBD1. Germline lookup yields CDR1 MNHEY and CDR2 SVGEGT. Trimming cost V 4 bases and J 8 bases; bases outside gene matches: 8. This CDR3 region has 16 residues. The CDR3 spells CASSLHRDRGDSPLHF. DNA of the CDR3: TGTGCCAGCAGTTTGCACCGGGACAGGGGCGATTCACCCCTCCACTTT.

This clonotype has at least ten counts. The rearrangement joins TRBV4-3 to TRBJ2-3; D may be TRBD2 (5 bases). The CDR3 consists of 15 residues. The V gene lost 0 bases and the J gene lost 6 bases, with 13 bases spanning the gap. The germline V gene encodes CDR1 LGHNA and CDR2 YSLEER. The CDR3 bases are TGCGCCAGCAGCCAAGATAACTCGCCGGGGGATACGCAGTATTTT. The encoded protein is CASSQDNSPGDTQYF.

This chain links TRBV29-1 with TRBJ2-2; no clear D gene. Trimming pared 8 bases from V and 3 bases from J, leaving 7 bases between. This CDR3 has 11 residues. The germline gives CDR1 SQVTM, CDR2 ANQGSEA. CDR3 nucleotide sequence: TGCAGCATCTCATACACCGGGGAGCTGTTTTTT. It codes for CSISYTGELFF.

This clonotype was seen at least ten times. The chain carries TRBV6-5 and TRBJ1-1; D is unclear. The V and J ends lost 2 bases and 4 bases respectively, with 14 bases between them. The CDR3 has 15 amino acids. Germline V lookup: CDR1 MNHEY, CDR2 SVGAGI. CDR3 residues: CASSYRPQVSTEAFF. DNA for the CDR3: TGTGCCAGCAGTTACCGGCCTCAGGTGAGCACTGAAGCTTTCTTT.

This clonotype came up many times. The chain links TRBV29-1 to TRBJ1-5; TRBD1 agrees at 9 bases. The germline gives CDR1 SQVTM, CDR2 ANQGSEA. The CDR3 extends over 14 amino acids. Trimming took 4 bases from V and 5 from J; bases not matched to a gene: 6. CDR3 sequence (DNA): TGCAGCGTTGGGGGACAGGGTAACGATCAGCCCCAGCATTTT. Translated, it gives CSVGGQGNDQPQHF. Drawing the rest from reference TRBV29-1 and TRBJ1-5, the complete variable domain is SAVISQKPSRDICQRGTSLTIQCQVDSQVTMMFWYRQQPGQSLTLIATANQGSEATYESGFVIDKFPISRPNLTFSTLTVSNMSPEDSSIYLCSVGGQGNDQPQHFGDGTRLSIL.

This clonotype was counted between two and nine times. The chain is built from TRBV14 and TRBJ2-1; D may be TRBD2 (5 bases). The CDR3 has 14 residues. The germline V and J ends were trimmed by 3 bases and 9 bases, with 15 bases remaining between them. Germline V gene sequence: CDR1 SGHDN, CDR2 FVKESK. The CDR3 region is CASSQITGDREQFF. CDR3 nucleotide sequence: TGTGCCAGCAGCCAGATAACCGGGGATCGTGAGCAGTTCTTC.

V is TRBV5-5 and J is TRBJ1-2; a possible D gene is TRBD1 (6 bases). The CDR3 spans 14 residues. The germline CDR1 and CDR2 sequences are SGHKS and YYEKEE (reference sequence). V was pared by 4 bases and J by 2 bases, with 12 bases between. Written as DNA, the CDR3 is TGTGCCAGCAGCACCCCGGGACACAACTATGGCTACACCTTC. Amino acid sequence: CASSTPGHNYGYTF.

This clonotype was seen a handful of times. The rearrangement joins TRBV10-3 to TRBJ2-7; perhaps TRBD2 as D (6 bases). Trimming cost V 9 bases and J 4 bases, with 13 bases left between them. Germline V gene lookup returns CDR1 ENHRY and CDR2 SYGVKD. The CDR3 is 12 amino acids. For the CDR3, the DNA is TGTGCCATTAGCGCGGGGTCATACGAGCAGTACGTC. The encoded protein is CAISAGSYEQYV.

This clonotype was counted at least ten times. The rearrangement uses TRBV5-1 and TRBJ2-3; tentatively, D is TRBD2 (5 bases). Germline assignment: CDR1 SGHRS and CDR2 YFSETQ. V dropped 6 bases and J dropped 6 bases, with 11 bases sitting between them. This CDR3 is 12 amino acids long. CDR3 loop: CASTSEGDTQYF. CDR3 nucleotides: TGCGCCAGCACCAGCGAGGGTGATACGCAGTATTTT.

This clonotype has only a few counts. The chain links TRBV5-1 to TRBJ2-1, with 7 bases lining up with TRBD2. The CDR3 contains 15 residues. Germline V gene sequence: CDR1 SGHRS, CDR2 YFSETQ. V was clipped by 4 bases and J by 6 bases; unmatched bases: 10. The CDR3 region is CASSREGGGSNEQFF. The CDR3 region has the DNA TGCGCCAGCAGCCGAGAGGGCGGGGGTTCCAATGAGCAGTTCTTC.

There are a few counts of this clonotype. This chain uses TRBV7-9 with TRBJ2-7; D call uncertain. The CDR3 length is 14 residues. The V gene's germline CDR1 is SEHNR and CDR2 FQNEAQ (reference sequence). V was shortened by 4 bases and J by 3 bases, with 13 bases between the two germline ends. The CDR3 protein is CASSSNRDNYEQYV. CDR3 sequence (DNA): TGTGCCAGCAGCTCCAATCGTGACAACTACGAGCAGTACGTC.

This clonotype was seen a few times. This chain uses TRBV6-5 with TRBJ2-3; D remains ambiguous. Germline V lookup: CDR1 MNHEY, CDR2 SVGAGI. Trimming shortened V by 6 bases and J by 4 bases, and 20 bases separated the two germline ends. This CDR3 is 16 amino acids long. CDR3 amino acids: CASRLLGRTVSDTQYF. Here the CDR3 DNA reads TGTGCCAGCAGGCTGCTCGGACGAACTGTCTCAGATACGCAGTATTTT.